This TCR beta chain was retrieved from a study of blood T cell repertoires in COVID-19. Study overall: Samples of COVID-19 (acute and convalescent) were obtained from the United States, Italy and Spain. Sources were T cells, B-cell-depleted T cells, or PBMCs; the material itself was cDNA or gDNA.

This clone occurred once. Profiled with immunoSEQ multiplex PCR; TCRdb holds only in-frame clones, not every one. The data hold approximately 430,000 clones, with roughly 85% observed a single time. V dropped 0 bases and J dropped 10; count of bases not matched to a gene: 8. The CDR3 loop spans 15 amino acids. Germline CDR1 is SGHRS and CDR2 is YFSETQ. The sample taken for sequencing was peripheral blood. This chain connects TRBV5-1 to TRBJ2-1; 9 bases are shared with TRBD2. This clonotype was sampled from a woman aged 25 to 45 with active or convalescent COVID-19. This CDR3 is CASSLALAGRGEQFF. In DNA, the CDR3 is TGCGCCAGCAGCTTGGCACTAGCGGGTAGGGGGGAGCAGTTCTTC.